These T cell receptor beta chains were read from a single sample in a study of blood T cell repertoires in COVID-19. TCRdb's copy holds only in-frame clones and misses some; the assay was immunoSEQ multiplex PCR. The repertoire holds about 200,000 clones, with around 83% as singletons. Specimen: peripheral blood. Every receptor here comes from a woman in her forties or fifties with COVID-19, enrolled during active disease. Each CDR3 is given with its conserved first and last residue. D genes are given only for firm matches. Expanded clones are given a class, and other clones once, few, many or no size at all.

v_gene: TRBV24-1
j_gene: TRBJ2-1
d_gene: TRBD2
abundance: NA
CDR3nt: TGTGCCACCAGTGATTTTGGACTAGCTAGGAATGAGCAGTTCTTC
CDR3aa: CATSDFGLARNEQFF

v_gene: TRBV30
j_gene: TRBJ1-3
d_gene: NA
abundance: NA
CDR3nt: TGTGCCTGGAGCTCGGGGGACACCATATATTTT
CDR3aa: CAWSSGDTIYF

v_gene: TRBV2
j_gene: TRBJ1-5
d_gene: NA
abundance: NA
CDR3nt: TGTGCCAGCAGTGACTCCCTACAGCCCCAGCATTTT
CDR3aa: CASSDSLQPQHF

v_gene: TRBV7-2
j_gene: TRBJ2-1
d_gene: NA
abundance: NA
CDR3nt: TGTGCCACCTTCAACCCCCCAGGAACCTCCAATGAGCAGTTCTTC
CDR3aa: CATFNPPGTSNEQFF

v_gene: TRBV5-1
j_gene: TRBJ1-3
d_gene: NA
abundance: NA
CDR3nt: TGCGCCAGCAGCTCCGGTCCCATTAGCGCGAACACCATATATTTT
CDR3aa: CASSSGPISANTIYF

v_gene: TRBV10-2
j_gene: TRBJ2-7
d_gene: NA
abundance: NA
CDR3nt: TGCGCCAGCAGTGGACTAGATTCCTACGAGCAGTACTTC
CDR3aa: CASSGLDSYEQYF

v_gene: TRBV6-6
j_gene: TRBJ2-1
d_gene: TRBD1
abundance: NA
CDR3nt: TGTGCCAGCAGAAACCGGGACAGGGGTCACAATGAGCAGTTCTTC
CDR3aa: CASRNRDRGHNEQFF

v_gene: TRBV7-2
j_gene: TRBJ1-3
d_gene: NA
abundance: NA
CDR3nt: TGTGCCAGCAGCTTAGCCTGGGGAGGGACCGGAAACACCATATATTTT
CDR3aa: CASSLAWGGTGNTIYF

v_gene: TRBV27
j_gene: TRBJ1-2
d_gene: NA
abundance: NA
CDR3nt: TGTGCCAGCAGTTTATCGGTGGCCTTCTATGGCTACACCTTC
CDR3aa: CASSLSVAFYGYTF

v_gene: TRBV5-6
j_gene: TRBJ1-5
d_gene: NA
abundance: NA
CDR3nt: TGTGCCAGCAGCTTGGCCCGGACAGTAAGCAATCAGCCCCAGCATTTT
CDR3aa: CASSLARTVSNQPQHF

v_gene: TRBV6-5
j_gene: TRBJ1-1
d_gene: NA
abundance: NA
CDR3nt: TGTGCCAGCACCAGGCAGAGAGACACTGAAGCTTTCTTT
CDR3aa: CASTRQRDTEAFF

v_gene: TRBV3-1/TRBV3-2
j_gene: TRBJ1-2
d_gene: TRBD1
abundance: NA
CDR3nt: TGTGCCAGCAGCCGGGTAAACAGGGGGTTAGGCTATGGCTACACCTTC
CDR3aa: CASSRVNRGLGYGYTF

v_gene: TRBV4-1
j_gene: TRBJ1-5
d_gene: NA
abundance: few
CDR3nt: TGCGCCAGCAGCCAAGACGTATCTCGGAATCAGCCCCAGCATTTT
CDR3aa: CASSQDVSRNQPQHF

v_gene: TRBV5-6
j_gene: TRBJ2-1
d_gene: NA
abundance: NA
CDR3nt: TGTGCCAGCAGCTCTTGGGGGGTGGGAGTACTCAATGAGCAGTTCTTC
CDR3aa: CASSSWGVGVLNEQFF

v_gene: TRBV30
j_gene: TRBJ1-6
d_gene: NA
abundance: NA
CDR3nt: TGTGCCCTCTCGGAGGGAGGTAATTCACCCCTCCACTTT
CDR3aa: CALSEGGNSPLHF

v_gene: TRBV19
j_gene: TRBJ1-1
d_gene: NA
abundance: NA
CDR3nt: TGTGCCAGTAGTACTCTAGCGGAGAGCACTGAAGCTTTCTTT
CDR3aa: CASSTLAESTEAFF

v_gene: TRBV2
j_gene: TRBJ2-1
d_gene: NA
abundance: NA
CDR3nt: TGTGCCAGCAGTACAACACAGAACACCTACAATGAGCAGTTCTTC
CDR3aa: CASSTTQNTYNEQFF

v_gene: TRBV4-1
j_gene: TRBJ2-5
d_gene: TRBD2
abundance: NA
CDR3nt: TGCGCCAGCAGCCAGACCATAGCGGGGGCCGGGGAGACCCAGTACTTC
CDR3aa: CASSQTIAGAGETQYF

v_gene: TRBV28
j_gene: TRBJ1-2
d_gene: NA
abundance: few
CDR3nt: TGTGCCAGCAGTCCTACCCGTTACGGCGACGGGTATGGCTACACCTTC
CDR3aa: CASSPTRYGDGYGYTF

v_gene: TRBV30
j_gene: TRBJ1-1
d_gene: TRBD1
abundance: NA
CDR3nt: TGTGCCTGGAGTGGCGGGGGACAGGGGATGAGGAACACTGAAGCTTTCTTT
CDR3aa: CAWSGGGQGMRNTEAFF

v_gene: TRBV5-1
j_gene: TRBJ2-7
d_gene: TRBD1
abundance: NA
CDR3nt: TGCGCCAGCAGCTGGGGTGATAGGGGGCGGTACGAGCAGTACTTC
CDR3aa: CASSWGDRGRYEQYF

v_gene: TRBV6-5
j_gene: TRBJ1-6
d_gene: NA
abundance: NA
CDR3nt: TGTGCCAGCAGTTACACGGGGTTCGACTCACCCCTCCACTTT
CDR3aa: CASSYTGFDSPLHF

v_gene: TRBV29-1
j_gene: TRBJ1-1
d_gene: NA
abundance: NA
CDR3nt: TGCAGCGTCAACAGGGCGGGCACTGAAGCTTTCTTT
CDR3aa: CSVNRAGTEAFF

v_gene: TRBV3-1/TRBV3-2
j_gene: TRBJ2-3
d_gene: TRBD2
abundance: NA
CDR3nt: TGTGCCAGCAGCCGACCACTAGCGGGGGGGTCCCCTACGCAGTATTTT
CDR3aa: CASSRPLAGGSPTQYF

v_gene: TRBV19
j_gene: TRBJ2-7
d_gene: NA
abundance: NA
CDR3nt: TGTGCCAGTAGTATTGGGACGTCAGCGGGCGAGCAGTACTTC
CDR3aa: CASSIGTSAGEQYF

v_gene: TRBV20-1
j_gene: TRBJ2-3
d_gene: TRBD1
abundance: many
CDR3nt: TGCAGTGCTAGTCCCGGGACAGGGATAGAAGATACGCAGTATTTT
CDR3aa: CSASPGTGIEDTQYF

v_gene: TRBV19
j_gene: TRBJ1-4
d_gene: TRBD1
abundance: NA
CDR3nt: TGTGCCAGTAGTCTCACCGGGACAGGGGATGAAAAACTGTTTTTT
CDR3aa: CASSLTGTGDEKLFF

v_gene: TRBV5-5
j_gene: TRBJ1-2
d_gene: TRBD1
abundance: NA
CDR3nt: TGTGCCAGCAGAATGGGGACAGGGCCGTTCAATGGCTACACCTTC
CDR3aa: CASRMGTGPFNGYTF

v_gene: TRBV10-3
j_gene: TRBJ1-2
d_gene: NA
abundance: NA
CDR3nt: TGTGCCACGTGGGAGGGGATCTATGGCTACACCTTC
CDR3aa: CATWEGIYGYTF

v_gene: TRBV6-5
j_gene: TRBJ1-1
d_gene: NA
abundance: NA
CDR3nt: TGTGCCAGCAGTTACGCAGGGTCCTATTCCACTGAAGCTTTCTTT
CDR3aa: CASSYAGSYSTEAFF

v_gene: TRBV24-1
j_gene: TRBJ1-3
d_gene: NA
abundance: NA
CDR3nt: TGTGCCACCAGCTGGGGGGACACCATATATTTT
CDR3aa: CATSWGDTIYF

v_gene: TRBV11-3
j_gene: TRBJ1-1
d_gene: TRBD1
abundance: NA
CDR3nt: TGTGCCAGCAGCTTAGCTCAGGGGGTTTTAACTGAAGCTTTCTTT
CDR3aa: CASSLAQGVLTEAFF

v_gene: TRBV9
j_gene: TRBJ2-7
d_gene: TRBD1
abundance: NA
CDR3nt: TGTGCCAGCAGCGTAGATCAGGGGGCCTTGGGAGAGCAGTACTTC
CDR3aa: CASSVDQGALGEQYF

v_gene: TRBV5-6
j_gene: TRBJ2-5
d_gene: TRBD1
abundance: NA
CDR3nt: TGTGCCAGCACAGGGACAGGGGGCTGGGAGACCCAGTACTTC
CDR3aa: CASTGTGGWETQYF

v_gene: TRBV19
j_gene: TRBJ1-1
d_gene: NA
abundance: once
CDR3nt: TGTGCCAGTAAGACAGGAGTAATGAACACTGAAGCTTTCTTT
CDR3aa: CASKTGVMNTEAFF

v_gene: TRBV27
j_gene: TRBJ2-5
d_gene: NA
abundance: NA
CDR3nt: TGTGCCAGCAGTCTCCGGACAGAAGAGACCCAGTACTTC
CDR3aa: CASSLRTEETQYF

v_gene: TRBV2
j_gene: TRBJ1-6
d_gene: TRBD1
abundance: NA
CDR3nt: TGTGCCAGCAGTGCCGGGACAGGGACTAAGCCCCTCCACTTT
CDR3aa: CASSAGTGTKPLHF

v_gene: TRBV6-1
j_gene: TRBJ2-3
d_gene: TRBD2
abundance: NA
CDR3nt: TGTGCCAGCAGTGAAAGGACTAGCGGGGGGGCCTCCGTCACAGATACGCAGTATTTT
CDR3aa: CASSERTSGGASVTDTQYF

v_gene: TRBV5-1
j_gene: TRBJ2-3
d_gene: NA
abundance: NA
CDR3nt: TGCGCCAGCAGCCGGGTCGCAGATACGCAGTATTTT
CDR3aa: CASSRVADTQYF

v_gene: TRBV7-3
j_gene: TRBJ1-5
d_gene: NA
abundance: few
CDR3nt: TGTGCCAGCAGCTTGGGAGGGGGCAATCAGCCCCAGCATTTT
CDR3aa: CASSLGGGNQPQHF

v_gene: TRBV5-6
j_gene: TRBJ2-5
d_gene: NA
abundance: NA
CDR3nt: TGTGCCAGCAGCTTTGGAGGAAAGGGGACCCAGTACTTC
CDR3aa: CASSFGGKGTQYF

v_gene: TRBV15
j_gene: TRBJ1-3
d_gene: TRBD1
abundance: NA
CDR3nt: TGTGCCACCAGCACGGGACAGGGGGCCCGTGGTTCTGGAAACACCATATATTTT
CDR3aa: CATSTGQGARGSGNTIYF

v_gene: TRBV6-6
j_gene: TRBJ1-5
d_gene: NA
abundance: NA
CDR3nt: TGTGCCAGCAGTCCGTTTCCTACTCAGCCCCAGCATTTT
CDR3aa: CASSPFPTQPQHF

v_gene: TRBV3-1/TRBV3-2
j_gene: TRBJ1-4
d_gene: NA
abundance: NA
CDR3nt: TGTGCCGGCAGCACCCGAGGGAGACAAAAACTGTTTTTT
CDR3aa: CAGSTRGRQKLFF